These 17 T cell receptor beta chains originate from one sample sequenced in a study of blood T cell repertoires in COVID-19. Here immunoSEQ multiplex PCR was the method, and the copy in TCRdb shows in-frame clones only, minus some. Among approximately 280,000 clones listed, roughly 86% were seen once. The specimen sequenced was peripheral blood. The receptor source for this set is a woman aged 30 to 39 who had recovered from COVID-19.

The chain is built from TRBV15 and TRBJ2-6; the D gene is possibly TRBD1 (6 bases). V was shortened by 0 bases and J by 3 bases, with 12 bases between the two germline ends. The CDR3 is 17 amino acids. Germline V gene lookup returns CDR1 LNHNV and CDR2 YYDKDF (reference sequence). This CDR3 is CATSREGAGVGANVLTF. Here the CDR3 DNA reads TGTGCCACCAGCAGAGAGGGGGCAGGGGTTGGGGCCAACGTCCTGACTTTC.

This clone came up once. The chain is built from TRBV5-8 and TRBJ2-7; the match to TRBD1 covers 11 bases. The germline CDR1 and CDR2 sequences are SGHTS and YDEGEE. The junction had 1 base not matched to a gene; V was cut back by 2 bases and J by 0 bases. This CDR3 has 15 residues. DNA of the CDR3: TGTGCCAGCAGCTTCGGGACAGGGGGCTCCTACGAGCAGTACTTC. Protein sequence: CASSFGTGGSYEQYF. Supplemented by reference TRBV5-8 and TRBJ2-7, the full variable domain reads EAGVTQSPTHLIKTRGQQATLRCSPISGHTSVYWYQQALGLGLQFLLWYDEGEERNRGNFPPRFSGRQFPNYSSELNVNALELEDSALYLCASSFGTGGSYEQYFGPGTRLTVT.

The CDR3 nucleotides are TGCGCCAGCAGCCAAGAAGCGACCTGGGGAAACACCATATATTTT. It specifies CASSQEATWGNTIYF. This rearrangement joins TRBV4-1 to TRBJ1-3; the D is unclear. Germline loops: CDR1 MGHRA, CDR2 YSYEKL. V gave up 0 bases and J gave up 4 bases, with 10 bases separating them. This CDR3 spans 15 amino acids.

V is TRBV19 and J is TRBJ1-2; TRBD1 matches at 7 bases. Germline CDR1 LNHDA, CDR2 SQIVND (reference sequence). V shed 3 bases, J shed 4 bases, and the junction held 5 bases outside the gene matches. This CDR3 comprises 14 residues. CDR3 nucleotide sequence: TGTGCCAGTAGTATTGAGGGACAGAGCTATGGCTACACCTTC. Its protein is CASSIEGQSYGYTF.

V is TRBV19 and J is TRBJ2-7, with a weak D call TRBD1 (6 bases). CDR1 and CDR2 from the germline V gene are LNHDA and SQIVND (reference sequence). The CDR3 sequence is 11 residues long. Trimming left V 10 bases short and J 4 bases short, with 11 bases between. The CDR3, as DNA: TGTGCCACCGAGGACAGTTACGAGCAGTACTTC. This encodes CATEDSYEQYF.

This clone appeared a few times. This sequence joins TRBV10-1 and TRBJ1-6; 10 bases are a match to TRBD1. The length of the CDR3 is 12 residues. Trimming removed 10 bases from V and 8 bases from J; junction bases left unmatched: 2. Germline values: CDR1 WNHNN, CDR2 SYGVQD (reference sequence). This CDR3 is CATGTGDSPLHF. CDR3 DNA: TGCGCCACCGGGACAGGGGATTCACCCCTCCACTTT.

V gene TRBV7-9 combines with J gene TRBJ1-2, with 11 bases identical to TRBD1. This CDR3 is built from 15 residues. Per germline, CDR1 SEHNR and CDR2 FQNEAQ (reference sequence). Trimming at V came to 5 bases and at J to 4 bases, leaving 6 bases not matched to a gene. This CDR3 is CASSPRTGGIYGYTF. The DNA of the CDR3 is TGTGCCAGCAGCCCGCGGACAGGGGGCATCTATGGCTACACCTTC.

This clone was observed a few times. The J gene is TRBJ2-1, the V gene TRBV2; 13 bases align to TRBD2. Trimming cost V 8 bases and J 8 bases; bases outside gene matches: 9. Germline values: CDR1 SNHLY, CDR2 FYNNEI. The CDR3 runs 15 residues. In DNA, the CDR3 is TGTGCCAGCTACTCTACTAGCGGGAGGGGGGATGAGCAGTTCTTC. Amino acids: CASYSTSGRGDEQFF.

The rearrangement uses TRBV15 and TRBJ2-6; unclear D gene. Germline V gives CDR1 LNHNV, CDR2 YYDKDF (reference sequence). The V and J ends lost 4 bases and 4 bases respectively, with 20 bases between them. The CDR3 is 18 amino acids. For the CDR3, the DNA is TGTGCCACCAGCACAGGTTCCGGAATCTCCATCGGGGCCAACGTCCTGACTTTC. It translates to CATSTGSGISIGANVLTF.

V and J are TRBV24-1 and TRBJ1-2; maybe TRBD1 (6 bases). Trimming left V 4 bases short and J 4 bases short, with 12 bases between. Per germline, CDR1 KGHDR and CDR2 SFDVKD. This CDR3 has 14 amino acids. The chain's CDR3 is CATSDPGQTYGYTF. In nucleotides, the CDR3 is TGTGCCACCAGTGACCCCGGACAGACCTATGGCTACACCTTC.

This chain connects TRBV2 to TRBJ2-4; D may be TRBD1 (5 bases). This CDR3 has 14 amino acids. The V gene lost 1 base and the J gene lost 8 bases, with 12 bases spanning the gap. The germline gives CDR1 SNHLY, CDR2 FYNNEI. The CDR3 protein is CASSEGGDLDIQYF. The CDR3 coding sequence is TGTGCCAGCAGTGAAGGGGGCGACCTGGACATTCAGTACTTC. Combining the CDR3 with reference TRBV2 and TRBJ2-4 gives the whole variable domain EPEVTQTPSHQVTQMGQEVILRCVPISNHLYFYWYRQILGQKVEFLVSFYNNEISEKSEIFDDQFSVERPDGSNFTLKIRSTKLEDSAMYFCASSEGGDLDIQYFGAGTRLSVL.

This clone was seen once. This chain connects TRBV5-4 to TRBJ2-5; tentatively, D is TRBD1 (6 bases). V was clipped by 5 bases and J by 2 bases, with 16 bases between them. The germline V gene has CDR1 SGHNT and CDR2 YYREEE (reference sequence). The CDR3 contains 15 residues. This CDR3 reads CASSFYKDSQETQYF. CDR3 DNA: TGTGCCAGCAGTTTTTATAAGGACAGTCAAGAGACCCAGTACTTC.

The J gene is TRBJ2-1, the V gene TRBV6-2 or TRBV6-3; possible D gene TRBD1, 6 bases. The CDR3 sequence is 13 residues long. V was clipped by 6 bases and J by 5 bases, with 11 bases between them. Germline lookup yields CDR1 MNHEY and CDR2 SVGEGT. CDR3 sequence (DNA): TGTGCCAGCAGCCAGAGACAGGACAATGAGCAGTTCTTC. It translates to CASSQRQDNEQFF.

V and J are TRBV11-3 and TRBJ2-1; D gene unclear. V shed 0 bases and J shed 7 bases, with 4 bases lying between them. The CDR3 covers 12 residues. The V gene's germline CDR1 is SGHNT and CDR2 YENEEA. CDR3: CASSLDQNEQFF. In nucleotides, the CDR3 is TGTGCCAGCAGCTTAGATCAGAATGAGCAGTTCTTC.

The genes are TRBV6-2 or TRBV6-3 and TRBJ1-5; 8 nucleotides align to TRBD1. The CDR3 has 16 amino acids. The V segment lost 4 bases and the J segment 2 bases; nucleotides outside the gene matches: 7. Germline loops: CDR1 MNHEY, CDR2 SVGEGT. This chain's CDR3 is CASSSHKTGGNQPQHF. The CDR3 nucleotides are TGTGCCAGCAGTTCACATAAGACAGGGGGCAATCAGCCCCAGCATTTT.

CDR3 DNA sequence: TGTGCCAGCAGCCTTGCCGGACAGGGCAATGAGCAGTTCTTC. This encodes CASSLAGQGNEQFF. The chain employs TRBV7-8 and TRBJ2-1; TRBD1 agrees at 8 bases. CDR3 length: 14 amino acids. V was clipped by 5 bases and J by 6 bases; unmatched bases: 6. Per the germline V gene, CDR1 is SGHVS and CDR2 is FQNEAQ.

The chain uses TRBV5-6 and TRBJ2-3; 8 bases align to TRBD2. The CDR3 runs 15 residues. The ends lost 1 base at V and 4 bases at J; junction bases unmatched: 5. Germline values: CDR1 SGHDT, CDR2 YYEEEE. CDR3 in amino acids: CASSLRSGGADTQYF. The CDR3 bases are TGTGCCAGCAGCTTGAGGTCGGGAGGGGCAGATACGCAGTATTTT.